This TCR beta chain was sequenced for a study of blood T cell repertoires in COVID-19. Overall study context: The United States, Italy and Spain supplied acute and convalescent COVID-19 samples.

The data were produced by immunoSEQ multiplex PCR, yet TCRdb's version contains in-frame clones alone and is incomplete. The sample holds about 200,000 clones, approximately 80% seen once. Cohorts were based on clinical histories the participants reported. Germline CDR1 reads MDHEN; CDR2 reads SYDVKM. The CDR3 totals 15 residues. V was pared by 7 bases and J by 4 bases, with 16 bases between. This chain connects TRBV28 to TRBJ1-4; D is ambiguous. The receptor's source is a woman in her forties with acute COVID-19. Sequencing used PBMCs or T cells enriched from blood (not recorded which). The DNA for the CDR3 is TGTGCCAGCAAAGGCTCTGGGCCGATTAATGAAAAACTGTTTTTT. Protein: CASKGSGPINEKLFF.